One and the same sample provided the 6 T cell receptor beta chains below, sequenced in a study of beta chain features in type 1 diabetes. Investigators reverse transcribed all isolated RNA, so they sequenced expressed TCRB transcripts. Profiled with immunoSEQ multiplex PCR; TCRdb holds only in-frame clones, not every one. The table includes around 320,000 clones, around 15% detected once. Material for sequencing was central memory CD4+ T cells from blood. The receptors here all came from a man aged 30 to 39 in good health.

This clone was counted between two and nine times. V is TRBV6-5 and J is TRBJ1-2; D might be TRBD1 (5 bases). V was pared by 7 bases and J by 5 bases, with 14 bases between. Germline CDR1 MNHEY, CDR2 SVGAGI. The CDR3 runs to 13 residues. The CDR3 reads CASNTGTAYGYTF. The CDR3 DNA reads TGTGCCAGCAATACCGGGACGGCTTATGGCTACACCTTC.

V is TRBV5-6 and J is TRBJ1-1; no clear D. V was cut by 2 bases and J by 1 base, with 12 bases left in between. The CDR3 spans 15 residues. Germline V CDR1 and CDR2: SGHDT, YYEEEE. Here the CDR3 DNA reads TGTGCCAGCAGCTTAGGGCAAACGGCGAACACTGAAGCTTTCTTT. It is translated as CASSLGQTANTEAFF.

The table lists this clone with a few counts. This chain connects TRBV5-4 to TRBJ1-2; a weak D match, TRBD1 (6 bases). The CDR3 contains 16 residues. Between the trimmed V and J ends, which lost 3 bases and 3 bases, there was a span of 18 bases. Per germline, CDR1 SGHNT and CDR2 YYREEE (reference sequence). This chain's CDR3 is CASSSGQLRRDYGYTF. The CDR3 nucleotides read TGTGCCAGCAGCTCCGGACAGCTAAGACGTGACTATGGCTACACCTTC.

This clone occurred a few times. The V and J genes are TRBV7-6 and TRBJ1-1, with D possibly matching TRBD1 (6 bases). The CDR3 extends over 15 amino acids. Trimming took off 0 bases at V and 5 bases at J, with 13 bases between the two ends. Per germline, CDR1 SGHVS and CDR2 FNYEAQ. The CDR3 loop reads CASSLAAGGGTEAFF. The CDR3 DNA follows: TGTGCCAGCAGCTTAGCTGCGGGGGGCGGAACTGAAGCTTTCTTT.

The chain employs TRBV18 and TRBJ1-4, with a tentative D call TRBD1 (5 bases). The V end was cut by 5 bases, the J end by 5 bases, with 9 bases between. The CDR3 covers 13 residues. Germline CDR1 is KGHSH and CDR2 is LQKENI. The CDR3 sequence is CASSWGINEKLFF. The CDR3 DNA reads TGTGCCAGCTCATGGGGGATAAATGAAAAACTGTTTTTT.

This clone was found a few times. The chain combines TRBV29-1 with TRBJ2-1; 7 nucleotides match TRBD1. The CDR3 length is 14 residues. Unmatched junction bases numbered 10, after V lost 8 bases and J lost 3 bases. Germline V gene lookup returns CDR1 SQVTM and CDR2 ANQGSEA. Here the CDR3 DNA reads TGCAGCCTCAAGGGGACAGTCAACTACAATGAGCAGTTCTTC. Encoded protein: CSLKGTVNYNEQFF.